Sequencing of this T cell receptor (beta chain) was carried out in a study of cytomegalovirus exposure and HLA in healthy donors. Regarding the study as a whole: For TCR beta chains, V- and J-gene trimming was later linked to a missense DCLRE1C variant. Later work found that TCR association rates differed between HLA loci; DRB1 had the most and HLA-C the fewest. A later analysis found common viral pathogens apparently linked to several of the most significant clusters. When a later analysis was performed, an Asian-associated ancestry cluster reportedly had fewer N-insertions than the 666-donor mean.

Details on this clone: Its antigen remains unknown.

A multiplex PCR was run with 60 Vbeta primers and 13 Jbeta primers. The assay was immunoSEQ multiplex PCR, and TCRdb's table has in-frame clones only and misses some. This table has 120,000 or so clones, roughly 86% appearing once. The CDR3 loop spans 15 amino acids. V dropped 5 bases and J dropped 0; count of bases not matched to a gene: 5. Germline V gene lookup returns CDR1 MNHNS and CDR2 SASEGT. This sequence was found in a man aged 18 to 29 in good health and CMV-seronegative. The gene calls are TRBV6-1 and TRBJ1-1, with 8 bases identical to TRBD1. The sample consisted of PBMCs. CDR3 loop: CASSPRQGMNTEAFF. CDR3 DNA: TGTGCCAGCAGTCCGCGACAGGGGATGAACACTGAAGCTTTCTTT.